Following are 20 T cell receptor beta chains from one sample sequenced in a study of Ad26.COV2.S vaccination and SARS-CoV-2 variants. Regarding treatment: about 20 received Ad26.COV2.S at low or high dose, single or two shots; roughly 5 received placebo; per-sample allocation not given. All samples were drawn on day 63, counting from the first vaccine or placebo injection. Clones were read by immunoSEQ multiplex PCR, and TCRdb kept only the in-frame ones, dropping some. The sample lists approximately 300,000 clones; 86% were seen once. Here the sequenced sample was peripheral blood, taken in a trial of Ad26.COV2.S vaccine versus placebo. These receptors originate from a person aged 18 to 65 who received the Ad26.COV2.S COVID-19 vaccine or a placebo.

The chain has TRBV18 and TRBJ2-1; a weak D match, TRBD1 (5 bases). In germline, CDR1 is KGHSH, CDR2 LQKENI. The CDR3 totals 13 residues. The V end lost 5 bases, the J end lost 4 bases, and 9 bases lay between the germline ends. The CDR3: CASSVQEYNEQFF. CDR3 in DNA: TGTGCCAGCTCAGTACAGGAGTACAATGAGCAGTTCTTC.

The chain combines TRBV9 with TRBJ1-6; 10 nucleotides match TRBD1. The germline CDR1 and CDR2 sequences are SGDLS and YYNGEE. V dropped 4 bases and J dropped 7; count of bases not matched to a gene: 5. There are 15 residues in the CDR3. CDR3 loop: CASSSKGQGNSPLHF. The DNA of the CDR3 is TGTGCCAGCAGCTCGAAGGGACAGGGGAATTCACCCCTCCACTTT.

This clone has a single count. V is TRBV20-1 and J is TRBJ2-3; D possibly corresponds to TRBD1 (5 bases). The CDR3 runs 10 residues. Germline V gives CDR1 DFQATT, CDR2 SNEGSKA (reference sequence). The V end was cut by 4 bases, the J end by 6 bases, with 5 bases between. The CDR3 is CSAKGDTQYF. The CDR3 DNA sequence: TGCAGTGCTAAGGGGGATACGCAGTATTTT.

The CDR3 DNA is TGTGCCTGGAGTGTATCGGGGACTAACTATGGCTACACCTTC. This sequence encodes CAWSVSGTNYGYTF. V is TRBV30 and J is TRBJ1-2; no clear D gene. V was shortened by 0 bases and J by 0 bases, with 8 bases between the two germline ends. Germline values: CDR1 GTSNPN, CDR2 SVGIG (reference sequence). This CDR3 comprises 14 residues.

The rearrangement joins TRBV30 to TRBJ2-7; 8 bases fit TRBD1. The V and J ends lost 3 bases and 5 bases, in that order; junction bases with no gene match: 9. Germline CDR1 reads GTSNPN; CDR2 reads SVGIG (reference sequence). CDR3 length: 14 amino acids. CDR3 bases: TGTGCCTGGAGACTCGGGACAGGTAAACACGAGCAGTACTTC. This gives the protein CAWRLGTGKHEQYF.

The V and J genes are TRBV11-3 and TRBJ2-3, with 13 bases lining up with TRBD2. Germline loops: CDR1 SGHNT, CDR2 YENEEA. The CDR3 runs 18 residues. Germline trimming cut 1 base from V and 5 bases from J; bases unmatched to any gene: 9. CDR3 amino acids: CASSLGAGTSGELDTQYF. CDR3 coding DNA: TGTGCCAGCAGCTTAGGGGCCGGGACTAGCGGGGAATTAGATACGCAGTATTTT. Combining the CDR3 with reference TRBV11-3 and TRBJ2-3 gives the whole variable domain EAGVVQSPRYKIIEKKQPVAFWCNPISGHNTLYWYLQNLGQGPELLIRYENEEAVDDSQLPKDRFSAERLKGVDSTLKIQPAELGDSAVYLCASSLGAGTSGELDTQYFGPGTRLTVL.

This chain joins TRBV6-4 and TRBJ1-4; D not certain. This CDR3 is built from 17 residues. V was trimmed by 9 bases and J by 9 bases, leaving 29 bases between them. CDR1 and CDR2 from the germline V gene are MRHNA and SNTAGT. The CDR3: CARRHIEKDAIMKKLFF. In DNA, the CDR3 is TGTGCCAGACGGCATATCGAGAAAGACGCCATAATGAAAAAACTGTTTTTT.

This clone was seen once. This chain joins TRBV7-9 and TRBJ1-5; D is unresolved. Germline lookup yields CDR1 SEHNR and CDR2 FQNEAQ (reference sequence). The V and J ends lost 4 bases and 2 bases respectively, with 6 bases between them. This CDR3 region has 13 residues. CDR3 coding DNA: TGTGCCAGCAGCTGGGATGGCAATCAGCCCCAGCATTTT. This translates into CASSWDGNQPQHF.

This rearrangement joins TRBV27 to TRBJ1-6; D unresolved. The V end was cut by 6 bases, the J end by 10 bases, with 16 bases between. The CDR3 is made up of 14 amino acids. Germline CDR1 MNHEY, CDR2 SMNVEV (reference sequence). CDR3 bases: TGTGCCAGCAGGGAGGAGAGGGTTATATCACCCCTCCACTTT. Protein product: CASREERVISPLHF.

The chain combines TRBV7-3 with TRBJ2-6, with D perhaps matching TRBD2 (6 bases). CDR3 length equals 16 residues. Germline V gene data show CDR1 as SGHTA and CDR2 as FQGTGA. V was pared by 5 bases and J by 2 bases, with 13 bases between. CDR3 amino acids: CASSLLEGPGANVLTF. Written as DNA, the CDR3 is TGTGCCAGCAGCCTCCTGGAGGGTCCTGGGGCCAACGTCCTGACTTTC. The full variable domain, its missing parts supplied by reference TRBV7-3 and TRBJ2-6, is GAGVSQTPSNKVTEKGKYVELRCDPISGHTALYWYRQSLGQGPEFLIYFQGTGAADDSGLPNDRFFAVRPEGSVSTLKIQRTERGDSAVYLCASSLLEGPGANVLTFGAGSRLTVL.

This clone was observed a single time. The CDR3 here is CAISESVGRAFF. CDR3 sequence (DNA): TGTGCCATCAGTGAGTCGGTGGGTCGAGCTTTCTTT. The chain employs TRBV10-3 and TRBJ1-1; no clear D. The CDR3 has 12 amino acids. Germline assignment: CDR1 ENHRY and CDR2 SYGVKD. The V end was cut by 0 bases, the J end by 10 bases, with 9 bases between.

The V and J genes are TRBV6-5 and TRBJ2-7; 10 nucleotides agree with TRBD2. Per germline, CDR1 MNHEY and CDR2 SVGAGI. J was trimmed by 4 bases and V by 7 bases; bases with no gene match: 1. The CDR3 sequence is 12 residues long. For the CDR3, the DNA is TGTGCCAGCAAGACTAGCGGGTACGAGCAGTACTTC. Translating gives CASKTSGYEQYF.

This clone appeared once. This chain connects TRBV15 to TRBJ1-2; D is possibly TRBD1 (5 bases). With 3 bases removed from V and 5 bases from J, the gap between germline ends came to 10 bases. This CDR3 contains 13 residues. The germline V gene has CDR1 LNHNV and CDR2 YYDKDF (reference sequence). CDR3 coding DNA: TGTGCCACCAGCAGTCCCAAGGGGTATGGCTACACCTTC. Encoded protein: CATSSPKGYGYTF.

This clone occurred once. V usage is TRBV5-1 and J usage is TRBJ2-5; D might be TRBD2 (5 bases). The germline CDR1 and CDR2 sequences are SGHRS and YFSETQ. This CDR3 has 15 amino acids. V lost 0 bases to trimming and J lost 1 base, with 10 bases between them. The CDR3 loop reads CASSLAPGVQETQYF. The CDR3 DNA sequence: TGCGCCAGCAGCTTGGCGCCCGGGGTCCAAGAGACCCAGTACTTC.

The chain employs TRBV25-1 and TRBJ2-4, with no clear D. Trimming stripped 1 base from V and 0 bases from J, with 4 bases between. This CDR3 spans 14 amino acids. Germline V CDR1 and CDR2: MGHDK, SYGVNS. CDR3 coding DNA: TGTGCCAGCAGTGAATCGGGAGCCAAAAACATTCAGTACTTC. Amino acids: CASSESGAKNIQYF.

V gene TRBV5-1 combines with J gene TRBJ2-1; 8 bases fit TRBD2. Germline CDR1 and CDR2: SGHRS and YFSETQ. This CDR3 is 15 amino acids long. V lost 0 bases to trimming and J lost 10 bases; unmatched junction nucleotides: 9. CDR3 in amino acids: CASSLVAGGPREQFF. CDR3 nucleotide sequence: TGCGCCAGCAGCTTGGTGGCGGGGGGCCCGAGGGAGCAGTTCTTC.

The chain joins TRBV10-3 to TRBJ2-1, with D unclear. V lost 1 base to trimming and J lost 5 bases, with 3 bases between them. This CDR3 spans 12 amino acids. CDR1 ENHRY and CDR2 SYGVKD come from the germline V gene. Written as DNA, the CDR3 is TGTGCCATCAGTGAGTGGGACAATGAGCAGTTCTTC. It codes for CAISEWDNEQFF.

This clone was found once. The chain is built from TRBV6-6 and TRBJ2-7, with 8 bases matching TRBD1. V shed 6 bases, J shed 0 bases, and the junction held 4 bases outside the gene matches. This CDR3 has 14 amino acids. CDR1 is MNHNY, CDR2 SVGAGI, per germline (reference sequence). CDR3 region: CASRGQVNSYEQYF. CDR3 DNA sequence: TGTGCCAGCAGGGGACAGGTTAACTCCTACGAGCAGTACTTC.

This clone has only a few counts. The CDR3 sequence: CASSIRTGGRYEQYF. Here the CDR3 DNA reads TGTGCCAGTAGTATTCGAACAGGGGGTAGGTACGAGCAGTACTTC. The chain links TRBV19 to TRBJ2-7; 8 bases agree with TRBD1. Germline trimming cut 3 bases from V and 4 bases from J; bases unmatched to any gene: 8. The CDR3 has 15 residues. CDR1 is LNHDA and CDR2 is SQIVND in the germline V gene (reference sequence).

The chain joins TRBV4-1 to TRBJ2-1; possible D gene TRBD2, 7 bases. Between the trimmed V and J ends, which lost 6 bases and 9 bases, there was a span of 21 bases. This CDR3 comprises 15 residues. Germline loops: CDR1 MGHRA, CDR2 YSYEKL. The CDR3 DNA sequence: TGCGCCAGCAGTAGTCCGGCGGGGGCCAAGGTTGAGCAGTTCTTC. It yields the protein CASSSPAGAKVEQFF.